These T cell receptor beta chains were read from a single sample in a study of T cells in Graves' hyperthyroidism and ophthalmopathy. MiXCR, applied by TCRdb to the multiplex PCR reads, yields one record per CDR3 protein. The table includes hundreds of thousands of distinct CDR3 sequences, about 20% detected once. Sequenced material: blood. These receptors were taken from a man aged 30 to 39 with Graves' ophthalmopathy. Each CDR3 is given without its conserved first and last residue. The order of the fields is J gene, V gene, clone size, CDR3 protein. Size is omitted from some rows. Given values are once, few, many or a class for expanded clones.

TRBJ1-5 TRBV24-1 once ATSEPGAGNQPQH
TRBJ1-1 TRBV27 - ASSFLVNTEAF
TRBJ2-7 TRBV20-1 few SASKGIAYEQY
TRBJ2-2 TRBV28 - ASSFSSSANTGELF
TRBJ1-5 TRBV7-9 many ASSLAAANQPQH
TRBJ2-1 TRBV30 - AWSVQDEQF
TRBJ2-1 TRBV18 - ASSSQGFMHNEQF
TRBJ2-3 TRBV11-2 - ASSPDYSTDTQY
TRBJ1-4 TRBV7-8 - ASSPGQGFATNEKLF
TRBJ1-1 TRBV20-1 - SASRQLNTEAF
TRBJ2-3 TRBV12-5 many ASTGTGGPTDTQY
TRBJ2-1 TRBV27 few ASSRYTRTSGSHNEQF
TRBJ2-7 TRBV2 - ASSEARGWEQY
TRBJ1-1 TRBV6-1 - ATKETPDTEAF
TRBJ2-3 TRBV7-9 - ASSLGAGGGDTQY
TRBJ2-1 TRBV20-1 - SARTQGRAGAVNEQF
TRBJ2-1 TRBV9 - ASSVTAGGIYNEQF
TRBJ2-7 TRBV10-3 - ATGLAGAYEQY
TRBJ2-5 TRBV5-6 - ASSFLTGTQETQY
TRBJ1-6 TRBV10-2 - ASTPTRGGDSPLH
TRBJ2-1 TRBV5-1 few ASRTTRDSAYNEQF
TRBJ2-5 TRBV11-3 many ASSSAGTLKSETQY
TRBJ1-2 TRBV28 many ASREFKGNYGYT
TRBJ2-1 TRBV6-1 - ASSSDWTAAYNEQF
TRBJ2-1 TRBV11-2 many ASSLVTSGIHEQF
TRBJ1-2 TRBV11-2 - ASSQEGRGVRGYT
TRBJ2-7 TRBV20-1 - SASLEDRHEQY
TRBJ2-4 TRBV13 once ASSLGRLSGWIKNIQY
TRBJ1-1 TRBV6-1 many ASSDRVTNTEAF
TRBJ2-1 TRBV5-1 many ASSLLVAGGSEQF
TRBJ2-7 TRBV7-9 many ASSSRTGSYEQY
TRBJ1-4 TRBV12-3/TRBV12-4 few ASSLLRNEKLF
TRBJ2-1 TRBV11-2 - ASSPGLAEYNEQF
TRBJ2-7 TRBV4-1 few ASSPGRAGSFYEQY
TRBJ2-6 TRBV6-6 many ASSYGTSGSGANVLT
TRBJ2-7 TRBV6-1 - ASSDGKPYEQY
TRBJ2-1 TRBV11-2 many ASSLSSGTLFHNEQF
TRBJ2-7 TRBV10-2 - ASSEDRRIVYEQY
TRBJ2-1 TRBV28 few ASSFRAGGPYNEQF
TRBJ2-3 TRBV28 many ASSFGSGTSTDTQY
TRBJ1-6 TRBV27 few ASSLSTGSYNSPLH
TRBJ1-2 TRBV5-1 - ASSGAWGYT
TRBJ2-7 TRBV11-1 many ASSSTSGPSREQY
TRBJ2-1 TRBV11-1 - ASRSTSGQQF
TRBJ2-5 TRBV20-1 - SADDGGGNLQETQY
TRBJ2-5 TRBV7-3 - ASSSGLAGNQETQY
TRBJ1-1 TRBV6-1 - ASSEADGPGTEAF
TRBJ1-1 TRBV11-2 many ASSLKGMNTEAF
TRBJ2-3 TRBV5-6 many ASSPGLAGLSDTQY
TRBJ2-3 TRBV19 few ASSTRTGGNTQY
TRBJ2-5 TRBV12-3/TRBV12-4 - ASSLLAGAGETQY
TRBJ1-1 TRBV2 many ASIMGQALNTEAF
TRBJ2-5 TRBV7-9 few ASSLWRRPNQETQY
TRBJ2-7 TRBV27 many ASSYARSSYEQY
TRBJ1-2 TRBV27 - ASRRQGASYGYT
TRBJ1-2 TRBV11-2 many ASSVRYRGQGYGYT